This note documents a single T cell receptor beta chain sequence. Its antigen remains unknown. Sequencing was performed with immunoSEQ multiplex PCR; in TCRdb, only in-frame clones are kept and a portion is missing. The data hold under 30,000 clones, with around 90% observed a single time. The sample is drawn from a study of regulatory and conventional T cells in RAG deficiency. General study results and limits: In Omenn syndrome, Treg and Tconv repertoires overlapped >85%.

The germline gives CDR1 SGDLS, CDR2 YYNGEE. The CDR3 sequence is 18 residues long. V gave up 0 bases and J gave up 10 bases; unmatched junction bases: 17. Genomic DNA came from blood regulatory T cells gated CD4+ CD25-high CD127-low. The sample was also reused in another study, on regulatory T cells. Per that study: Amplification used 52 TRBV primers and 13 TRBJ primers. Skewed V and J usage and few unique V-J pairs marked patient repertoires, most in Tregs.

The source is a human donor in good health. Sample: Tregs sorted from blood. V and J are TRBV9 and TRBJ2-1; 9 bases are a match to TRBD2. The CDR3 protein is CASSVARGGFPHQYEQFF. Here the CDR3 DNA reads TGTGCCAGCAGCGTAGCGCGGGGGGGCTTCCCCCACCAGTACGAGCAGTTCTTC.